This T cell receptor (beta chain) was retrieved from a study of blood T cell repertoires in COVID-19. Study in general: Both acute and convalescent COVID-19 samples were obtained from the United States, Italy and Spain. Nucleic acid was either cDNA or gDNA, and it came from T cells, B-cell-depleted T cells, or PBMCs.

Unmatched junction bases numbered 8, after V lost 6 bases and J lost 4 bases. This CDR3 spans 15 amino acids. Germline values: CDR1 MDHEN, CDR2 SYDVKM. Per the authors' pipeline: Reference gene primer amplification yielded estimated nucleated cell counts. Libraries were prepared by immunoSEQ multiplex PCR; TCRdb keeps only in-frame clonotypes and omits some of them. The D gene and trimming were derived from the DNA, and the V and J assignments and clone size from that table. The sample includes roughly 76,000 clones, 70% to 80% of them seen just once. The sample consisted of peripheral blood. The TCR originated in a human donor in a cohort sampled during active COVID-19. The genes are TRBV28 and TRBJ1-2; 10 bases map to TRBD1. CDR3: CASSKADRGFYGYTF. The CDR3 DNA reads TGTGCCAGCAGCAAGGCGGACAGGGGGTTCTATGGCTACACCTTC.